A selection of T cell receptor beta chains follows, all from one sample in a study of human T cells and chemical hapten exposure. Each CDR3 protein gets one entry after TCRdb re-called the 5' RACE reads with MiXCR. Of fewer than 150,000 distinct CDR3 sequences in the sample, approximately 20% were seen once. These receptors were collected from a human donor in good health. Each CDR3 is given with its conserved first and last residue. Each record gives: V gene, CDR3 length, CDR3 protein.

v_gene: TRBV5-1
len: 15
CDR3aa: CASSLPGQANNEQFF

v_gene: TRBV5-4
len: 16
CDR3aa: CASSLPQGGSNYGYTF

v_gene: TRBV11-2
len: 11
CDR3aa: CASNRAGELFF

v_gene: TRBV7-9
len: 13
CDR3aa: CASRPGTGTEAFF

v_gene: TRBV30
len: 13
CDR3aa: CAWRVGAYTEAFF

v_gene: TRBV5-1
len: 15
CDR3aa: CASSLGDRDATEAFF

v_gene: TRBV7-8
len: 18
CDR3aa: CASSLSHQWEGPVDTQYF

v_gene: TRBV20-1
len: 14
CDR3aa: CSAPRAGGYNEQFF

v_gene: TRBV5-1
len: 12
CDR3aa: CASSQNGDTQYF

v_gene: TRBV29-1
len: 11
CDR3aa: CSVVLVNEQFF

v_gene: TRBV7-3
len: 17
CDR3aa: CASSLWGPGPEGNTIYF

v_gene: TRBV6-1
len: 15
CDR3aa: CAIALSGQKNQPQHF

v_gene: TRBV20-1
len: 15
CDR3aa: CSASLTTAGAGELFF

v_gene: TRBV5-4
len: 13
CDR3aa: CASSSLTGWGYTF

v_gene: TRBV24-1
len: 16
CDR3aa: CATSDTGPTSGQPQHF

v_gene: TRBV12-3/TRBV12-4
len: 15
CDR3aa: CASSSPGQGYNEQFF

v_gene: TRBV7-3
len: 15
CDR3aa: CASSPGGQANYGYTF

v_gene: TRBV10-3
len: 12
CDR3aa: CAISDRQETQYF

v_gene: TRBV2
len: 13
CDR3aa: CAGRTRPSETQYF

v_gene: TRBV6-6
len: 14
CDR3aa: CASSGRYSNQPQHF

v_gene: TRBV29-1
len: 15
CDR3aa: CSAGSTGGITDTQYF

v_gene: TRBV30
len: 13
CDR3aa: CAWSGDRGLGYTF

v_gene: TRBV12-3/TRBV12-4
len: 13
CDR3aa: CASSFLAPDTQYF

v_gene: TRBV5-1
len: 15
CDR3aa: CASSLVSDPGDTQYF

v_gene: TRBV20-1
len: 13
CDR3aa: CSGMGGRPDTQYF

v_gene: TRBV6-6
len: 13
CDR3aa: CASSSDRGTEAFF

v_gene: TRBV6-6
len: 14
CDR3aa: CASSPLAEVDTQYF

v_gene: TRBV12-3/TRBV12-4
len: 14
CDR3aa: CASSFSIPGEEAFF

v_gene: TRBV27
len: 16
CDR3aa: CASSLVTSGGLYEQYF

v_gene: TRBV10-1
len: 15
CDR3aa: CASSVRQGNNSPLHF

v_gene: TRBV7-9
len: 14
CDR3aa: CASSRQGSNQPQHF

v_gene: TRBV12-3/TRBV12-4
len: 12
CDR3aa: CASSRTPTEAFF

v_gene: TRBV2
len: 15
CDR3aa: CASSSDRSFNHGYTF

v_gene: TRBV28
len: 17
CDR3aa: CASSGRDRSSGANVLTF

v_gene: TRBV11-2
len: 14
CDR3aa: CASSLGPGLYEQYF

v_gene: TRBV10-1
len: 13
CDR3aa: CASSESNTDTQYF

v_gene: TRBV7-9
len: 15
CDR3aa: CASSLGNRVADTQYF

v_gene: TRBV12-3/TRBV12-4
len: 14
CDR3aa: CASRRRGWDYGYTF

v_gene: TRBV28
len: 11
CDR3aa: CASSLLYEQYF

v_gene: TRBV28
len: 15
CDR3aa: CASSPHRGGPDTQYF

v_gene: TRBV4-2
len: 18
CDR3aa: CASSQGLAGPESTDTQYF

v_gene: TRBV28
len: 16
CDR3aa: CASSWGRTGGADTQYF

v_gene: TRBV28
len: 14
CDR3aa: CASKSGRFTDTQYF

v_gene: TRBV15
len: 13
CDR3aa: CATGPGPSREQFF

v_gene: TRBV7-6
len: 16
CDR3aa: CASSLAGGRYQETQYF

v_gene: TRBV6-6
len: 14
CDR3aa: CASTGGTTDSPLHF

v_gene: TRBV4-1
len: 14
CDR3aa: CASSQMRGQETQYF

v_gene: TRBV4-1
len: 16
CDR3aa: CASSQEGTASSYEQYF

v_gene: TRBV10-3
len: 16
CDR3aa: CAISELPSGRQETQYF

v_gene: TRBV13
len: 15
CDR3aa: CASSTRLAGTDTQYF

v_gene: TRBV29-1
len: 15
CDR3aa: CSGGNTGTGGREQYF

v_gene: TRBV5-1
len: 14
CDR3aa: CASTPYPGGTEAFF

v_gene: TRBV20-1
len: 15
CDR3aa: CSARVPSVRNQPQHF

v_gene: TRBV11-2
len: 14
CDR3aa: CASSATGTSDSGYF

v_gene: TRBV18
len: 13
CDR3aa: CASSPGTGETQYF

v_gene: TRBV4-1
len: 14
CDR3aa: CASSQGWNTGELFF

v_gene: TRBV28
len: 14
CDR3aa: CASYSPGGGGGYTF